Described below is a single T cell receptor (beta chain) sequence and its context. Its antigen remains unidentified. No much larger clone is present one base from it, and per-base qualities are unavailable. This record belongs to a study of shared clonotypes between healthy human individuals (dated by TCRdb to 2018 to 2020). Background on the whole study: A few men and a couple of women, aged 18 to 49 years, made up the cohort. For each donor, CD4 naive and CD4 memory were each run on three plates, CD8 naive on two plates, and CD8 memory on one plate. To estimate repertoire size and how much clonotype sharing occurs between individuals, the study deeply sequenced the blood TCR repertoires of five healthy adults. Different laboratories and diverse techniques were used to prepare libraries and sequence TCR repertoires, to increase sequencing depth and limit assay-specific biases. Leukapheresis yielded between about 0.9 and 9 billion PBMCs per donor.

The donors were healthy, HIV-negative adults who had no recently reported acute infections or vaccinations. Only Caucasian adults living in Nashville, Tennessee, USA were represented among the donors. Magnetic negative selection was used to enrich CD4+ T cells, after which naive cells were positively selected on CD45RA and the negative fraction became the memory subset. Blood was collected by leukapheresis, and PBMCs were isolated by Ficoll-Histopaque density gradient centrifugation and then cryopreserved in liquid nitrogen vapor phase. Analytical flow cytometry was used to check the purity and quantity of every magnetically sorted T cell population. Each sorted fraction had its genomic DNA isolated and then quantified by UV absorbance on a Nanodrop 2000c. Using the deep immunoSEQ assay, multiplex PCR amplified TCR CDR3 regions from genomic DNA. For each cell subset, the extracted genomic DNA was distributed evenly across all wells of several immunoSEQ 96-well plates, and each plate served as one replicate. For sorted subsets, 150 to 250 ng of genomic DNA, equivalent to some 30,000 T cell genomes, went into each replicate PCR. Purified libraries were measured with a Qubit 3.0 fluorometer, size-checked on a Bioanalyzer 2100, and measured again with the KAPA Library Quantification kit. Each immunoSEQ 96-well plate was sequenced on its own single-read 150-cycle Illumina NextSeq 550 flow cell. The source study handled its data this way. The immunoSEQ output contained only junctional sequences without quality scores, so filtering could not match that applied to full-length reads. Sequences were annotated with PyIR, a Python wrapper for IgBLAST v1.9, using IMGT germline references to assign V/J genes and CDR3. Reads with weak V/J assignments (E-value above 1e-6), missing CDR3, stop codons, out-of-frame junctions, or ambiguous translated residues were removed. V3J clonotypes were defined by identical inferred V gene, J gene, and CDR3 amino acid sequence. The percentage overlap between two repertoires was calculated by dividing the number of shared unique clonotypes by the size of the smaller repertoire. Three approaches were used to assess repertoire richness: RTK rarefaction, the Chao1 estimator, and Recon v2.1 estimates of unobserved clonotypes. For all TCRbeta clonotypes obtained by the gDNA method from several donors, generation probabilities were computed with OLGA. In its TCRdb copy, this immuneACCESS table keeps in-frame sequences only and misses some clones. Where compared with another copy, unresolved V genes explain less than half of these, and the others have no known cause. V, J and clone size reflect that table, while D and trimming were determined from the DNA. Here the sample has some 1,100,000 clones; about 84% occur a single time. The ten top clones hold 0.5% to 0.6% of the sample.

V ends up 3 bases short and J 10 bases short, with an unmatched junction base count of 10. From the germline V gene, CDR1 is SGHDN and CDR2 is FVKESK. Including cysteine and phenylalanine, the CDR3 has 15 amino acids. The sequence is cut down to CDR3 DNA, 45 bases in frame from base 1. The study at large found these results: Approximately 5% of naive CD4, around 3.6% of naive CD8, 2.3% of memory CD4, and 0.4% of memory CD8 clonotypes were shared across several donors. Based on pairwise subsampling, the degree of clonotype sharing among donors was expected to be affected by sequencing depth. Naive subsets generally had larger estimated clonotype richness than memory subsets. Rarefaction of sorted-subset datasets indicated incomplete sequencing despite the large sequencing depth. Because the study included a small number of donors, the genetic and exposure-history diversity represented was limited. Sampling was restricted to blood, and TCR repertoires in tissues likely differ from the TCR repertoires found in blood. Compared with non-shared clonotypes, clonotypes shared by all four sorted-subset donors had higher generation probabilities.

The chain is made from TRBV14 and TRBJ2-1, with 9 central nucleotides matching TRBD2. The specimen was memory CD4+ T cells from PBMCs. Taken with the paper, the label for cell subset or site translates to: CD45RA-negative fraction. This sequence originates from a man in his late teens or twenties in good health. Some clones in this sample may be carry-over from other donors' samples. DNA sequence: TGTGCCAGCAGCCATTTCGGGAGTAGCGGGAGAGAGCAGTTCTTC. The resulting protein is CASSHFGSSGREQFF.